A single sample is the source of the 30 T cell receptor beta chains below, sequenced in a study of cytomegalovirus exposure and HLA in healthy donors. The PCR had 60 Vbeta and 13 Jbeta primers. The data were produced by immunoSEQ multiplex PCR, yet TCRdb's version contains in-frame clones alone and is incomplete. Its table records tens of thousands of clones. Sequenced: PBMCs. The receptor source for this set is a man aged 50 to 59 in good health and CMV-seropositive.

The CDR3 here is CAGGLARNEQFF. CDR3 nucleotides: TGTGCCGGTGGACTAGCGAGGAATGAGCAGTTCTTC. This chain uses TRBV30 with TRBJ2-1; 9 bases fit TRBD2. CDR1 and CDR2 (germline): GTSNPN, SVGIG (reference sequence). The junction had 6 bases not matched to a gene; V was cut back by 8 bases and J by 7 bases. The CDR3 loop spans 12 amino acids.

The chain is built from TRBV18 and TRBJ2-5; TRBD2 aligns across 9 bases. The CDR3 consists of 15 residues. V shed 6 bases, J shed 3 bases, and the junction held 8 bases outside the gene matches. Looked up from germline, CDR1 is KGHSH and CDR2 is LQKENI. The CDR3 DNA reads as TGTGCCAGCTCTCCGCCGGGACTAGCCAAAGAGACCCAGTACTTC. Its translation is CASSPPGLAKETQYF. The whole variable domain, filled in from reference TRBV18 and TRBJ2-5, reads NAGVMQNPRHLVRRRGQEARLRCSPMKGHSHVYWYRQLPEEGLKFMVYLQKENIIDESGMPKERFSAEFPKEGPSILRIQQVVRGDSAAYFCASSPPGLAKETQYFGPGTRLLVL.

The chain carries TRBV5-1 and TRBJ1-1; the match to TRBD1 covers 7 bases. CDR1 is SGHRS, CDR2 YFSETQ, per germline. Trimming at V came to 4 bases and at J to 0 bases, leaving 3 bases not matched to a gene. There are 14 residues in the CDR3. The CDR3, as DNA: TGCGCCAGCAGCCCCAGGGGGATGAACACTGAAGCTTTCTTT. It translates to CASSPRGMNTEAFF.

The chain combines TRBV28 with TRBJ1-5; 10 bases map to TRBD1. The CDR3 contains 14 residues. The trim removed 5 bases at V and 4 bases at J, leaving 2 bases unmatched. The V gene's germline CDR1 is MDHEN and CDR2 SYDVKM. Here the CDR3 DNA reads TGTGCCAGCAGTCCGGGACAGGGGAATCAGCCCCAGCATTTT. Translating it yields CASSPGQGNQPQHF. Complete variable domain (other parts from reference TRBV28 and TRBJ1-5): DVKVTQSSRYLVKRTGEKVFLECVQDMDHENMFWYRQDPGLGLRLIYFSYDVKMKEKGDIPEGYSVSREKKERFSLILESASTNQTSMYLCASSPGQGNQPQHFGDGTRLSIL.

The CDR3 sequence: CASSESATLAGGPGEQFF. The CDR3 DNA sequence: TGTGCCAGCAGTGAAAGCGCCACACTAGCGGGAGGGCCAGGTGAGCAGTTCTTC. The chain is built from TRBV6-1 and TRBJ2-1; 13 positions agree with TRBD2. Germline V gene lookup returns CDR1 MNHNS and CDR2 SASEGT. Losses at the gene ends were 2 bases for V and 9 bases for J; bases not matched to a gene: 13. The CDR3 covers 18 residues.

The chain is built from TRBV10-3 and TRBJ1-2; D is undetermined. Per the germline V gene, CDR1 is ENHRY and CDR2 is SYGVKD. The ends were cut back, 0 bases at V and 2 bases at J, with 10 bases in the middle. CDR3 length: 15 amino acids. The CDR3 bases are TGTGCCATCAGTGAGTCGAATGCTCAGAACTATGGCTACACCTTC. As protein: CAISESNAQNYGYTF.

The CDR3 DNA sequence: TGCGCCAGCAGCCAAGACGCCGGAGGGAATCAGCCCCAGCATTTT. Protein: CASSQDAGGNQPQHF. V and J are TRBV4-1 and TRBJ1-5; D not resolved. The CDR3 sequence is 15 residues long. V was trimmed by 0 bases and J by 4 bases, leaving 10 bases between them. Germline V gives CDR1 MGHRA, CDR2 YSYEKL.

The chain recombines TRBV27 with TRBJ2-1; no firm D call. Germline CDR1 MNHEY, CDR2 SMNVEV (reference sequence). Between the trimmed V and J ends, which lost 2 bases and 2 bases, there was a span of 4 bases. This CDR3 has 13 amino acids. CDR3 residues: CASSLAPYNEQFF. CDR3 nucleotides: TGTGCCAGCAGTTTAGCGCCCTACAATGAGCAGTTCTTC.

This chain links TRBV19 with TRBJ2-1; 9 bases match TRBD2. This CDR3 has 17 residues. Germline CDR1 and CDR2: LNHDA and SQIVND (reference sequence). V was clipped by 1 base and J by 2 bases; unmatched bases: 6. CDR3 protein: CASSIGRLAETYNEQFF. The CDR3 DNA reads as TGTGCCAGTAGTATAGGGAGACTAGCGGAGACCTACAATGAGCAGTTCTTC.

This chain links TRBV6-5 with TRBJ1-2, with D possibly being TRBD1 (5 bases). The CDR3 sequence is 15 residues long. Trimming cost V 2 bases and J 0 bases, with 10 bases left between them. Germline V gives CDR1 MNHEY, CDR2 SVGAGI. CDR3 bases: TGTGCCAGCAGTTACGGAGGGGACGCTAACTATGGCTACACCTTC. Translating gives CASSYGGDANYGYTF.

J is TRBJ1-1 and V is TRBV11-2; the D is unclear. The CDR3 is 13 residues long. Germline-derived CDR1 and CDR2 are SGHAT and FQNNGV. V lost 7 bases and J lost 5, with 14 bases in between. The CDR3 region has the DNA TGTGCCAGCACTGGTCTCAGGAGGACTGAAGCTTTCTTT. Translation gives CASTGLRRTEAFF.

Written as DNA, the CDR3 is TGTGCCAGCTGGGACACCCTAAGCAATCAGCCCCAGCATTTT. Translating it yields CASWDTLSNQPQHF. The rearrangement uses TRBV28 and TRBJ1-5; TRBD1 is a possible D gene (6 bases). Between the trimmed V and J ends, which lost 8 bases and 1 base, there was a span of 12 bases. The CDR3 runs to 14 residues. CDR1 is MDHEN, CDR2 SYDVKM, per germline.

This chain joins TRBV5-1 and TRBJ1-1; tentatively, D is TRBD1 (6 bases). The germline CDR1 and CDR2 sequences are SGHRS and YFSETQ. This CDR3 spans 16 amino acids. Trimming stripped 4 bases from V and 2 bases from J, with 18 bases between. In nucleotides, the CDR3 is TGCGCCAGCAGCCCGACGACGGGGACATCAAACACTGAAGCTTTCTTT. Translated: CASSPTTGTSNTEAFF.

The chain links TRBV6-5 to TRBJ1-1; D not resolved. Looked up from germline, CDR1 is MNHEY and CDR2 is SVGAGI. This CDR3 contains 11 residues. The germline V and J ends were trimmed by 7 bases and 1 base, with 4 bases remaining between them. CDR3 sequence: CASTRNTEAFF. The CDR3 nucleotides read TGTGCCAGCACCAGGAACACTGAAGCTTTCTTT.

The chain uses TRBV7-2 and TRBJ2-2; no clear D gene. Trimming took off 0 bases at V and 3 bases at J, with 8 bases between the two ends. The CDR3 length is 15 residues. The germline V gene encodes CDR1 SGHTA and CDR2 FQGNSA. The chain's CDR3 is CASSLALLDTGELFF. As DNA, the CDR3 is TGTGCCAGCAGCTTAGCCCTCCTCGACACCGGGGAGCTGTTTTTT.

This chain connects TRBV29-1 to TRBJ2-1; 13 nucleotides align to TRBD2. This CDR3 is 13 amino acids long. From germline, CDR1 is SQVTM and CDR2 ANQGSEA. The V and J ends lost 6 bases and 12 bases, in that order; junction bases with no gene match: 8. The CDR3: CSVDGLAGVLQFF. The DNA for the CDR3 is TGCAGCGTCGACGGACTAGCGGGAGTTCTGCAGTTCTTC.

The chain recombines TRBV4-1 with TRBJ2-7; D remains unclear. The CDR3 has 14 amino acids. The germline V and J ends were trimmed by 0 bases and 3 bases, with 9 bases remaining between them. The germline V gene has CDR1 MGHRA and CDR2 YSYEKL. DNA of the CDR3: TGCGCCAGCAGCCAAGATGTGTCGTACTACGAGCAGTACTTC. Its translation: CASSQDVSYYEQYF.

The rearrangement links TRBV27 to TRBJ1-1, with unresolved D. The germline CDR1 and CDR2 sequences are MNHEY and SMNVEV (reference sequence). Trimming removed 0 bases at V and 0 bases at J, with 8 bases between. The CDR3 spans 15 residues. For the CDR3, the DNA is TGTGCCAGCAGTTTATCCCCAGTGCTGAACACTGAAGCTTTCTTT. Translated: CASSLSPVLNTEAFF.

CDR3 nucleotide sequence: TGTGCCAGCACTAGGGGGTCGGCAGATACGCAGTATTTT. It specifies CASTRGSADTQYF. The chain links TRBV6-1 to TRBJ2-3, with D possibly being TRBD1 (6 bases). Between the trimmed V and J ends, which lost 7 bases and 4 bases, there was a span of 12 bases. The germline V gene encodes CDR1 MNHNS and CDR2 SASEGT. This CDR3 is 13 amino acids long.

V is TRBV14 and J is TRBJ2-2; tentatively, D is TRBD1 (6 bases). The CDR3 is 15 amino acids. The V end was cut by 6 bases, the J end by 1 base, with 12 bases between. Germline CDR1 SGHDN, CDR2 FVKESK. The CDR3: CASRPTGQNTGELFF. In DNA form, the CDR3 reads TGTGCCAGCAGACCCACGGGACAGAACACCGGGGAGCTGTTTTTT. Together with reference TRBV14 and TRBJ2-2, the CDR3 gives the full variable domain: EAGVTQFPSHSVIEKGQTVTLRCDPISGHDNLYWYRRVMGKEIKFLLHFVKESKQDESGMPNNRFLAERTGGTYSTLKVQPAELEDSGVYFCASRPTGQNTGELFFGEGSRLTVL.

The rearrangement joins TRBV19 to TRBJ2-2, with D perhaps TRBD1 (5 bases). Looked up from germline, CDR1 is LNHDA and CDR2 is SQIVND (reference sequence). With 3 bases removed from V and 6 bases from J, the gap between germline ends came to 8 bases. The CDR3 extends over 13 amino acids. In nucleotides, the CDR3 is TGTGCCAGTAGTATGCAGGGTGCCGGGGAGCTGTTTTTT. Its translation: CASSMQGAGELFF.

The V call is TRBV7-8, the J call TRBJ2-1; D is ambiguous. CDR1 is SGHVS and CDR2 is FQNEAQ in the germline V gene. The length of the CDR3 is 16 residues. The V gene lost 1 base and the J gene lost 4 bases, with 14 bases spanning the gap. This chain's CDR3 is CASSLVQQPTYNEQFF. CDR3 in DNA: TGTGCCAGCAGCTTAGTTCAACAGCCAACTTACAATGAGCAGTTCTTC.

V is TRBV5-7 and J is TRBJ1-2, with D unresolved. TRBV5-7 is given ORF status, its function remaining uncertain. V was trimmed by 1 base and J by 1 base, leaving 5 bases between them. The CDR3 covers 13 residues. The CDR3 spells CASSLNSNYGYTF. Here the CDR3 DNA reads TGTGCCAGCAGCTTGAACAGTAACTATGGCTACACCTTC.

The chain employs TRBV9 and TRBJ2-2; the match to TRBD2 covers 8 bases. There are 15 residues in the CDR3. Germline assignment: CDR1 SGDLS and CDR2 YYNGEE. With V trimmed by 7 bases and J by 4 bases, 9 bases remained unmatched. As DNA, the CDR3 is TGTGCCAGCGGAGCAGCGGGAGCGGGCACCGGGGAGCTGTTTTTT. Translating it yields CASGAAGAGTGELFF. The complete variable domain, with remaining parts taken from reference TRBV9 and TRBJ2-2, reads DSGVTQTPKHLITATGQRVTLRCSPRSGDLSVYWYQQSLDQGLQFLIQYYNGEERAKGNILERFSAQQFPDLHSELNLSSLELGDSALYFCASGAAGAGTGELFFGEGSRLTVL.

The chain links TRBV6-1 to TRBJ1-5, with TRBD1 matching 7 bases. V lost 3 bases to trimming and J lost 7 bases; unmatched junction nucleotides: 12. The CDR3 totals 16 residues. Germline CDR1 MNHNS, CDR2 SASEGT. CDR3 sequence: CASSDPVGGKKQPQHF. The CDR3 nucleotides are TGTGCCAGCAGTGACCCGGTAGGGGGCAAGAAACAGCCCCAGCATTTT.

The chain joins TRBV7-9 to TRBJ2-1, with D maybe TRBD1 (6 bases). The CDR3 spans 15 residues. Per the germline V gene, CDR1 is SEHNR and CDR2 is FQNEAQ (reference sequence). V was shortened by 1 base and J by 8 bases, with 15 bases between the two germline ends. The CDR3 loop is CASSLDRTEDHEQFF. The DNA of the CDR3 is TGTGCCAGCAGCTTAGACAGGACAGAGGATCATGAGCAGTTCTTC. Full variable domain (outside the CDR3, taken from reference TRBV7-9 and TRBJ2-1): DTGVSQNPRHKITKRGQNVTFRCDPISEHNRLYWYRQTLGQGPEFLTYFQNEAQLEKSRLLSDRFSAERPKGSFSTLEIQRTEQGDSAMYLCASSLDRTEDHEQFFGPGTRLTVL.

This chain connects TRBV19 to TRBJ2-2, with 8 bases that match TRBD2. Germline V gene lookup returns CDR1 LNHDA and CDR2 SQIVND (reference sequence). V gave up 7 bases and J gave up 4 bases; unmatched junction bases: 14. This CDR3 contains 17 residues. CDR3 loop: CASTHVPGLGPTGELFF. In nucleotides, the CDR3 is TGTGCCAGTACCCACGTGCCGGGACTAGGGCCCACCGGGGAGCTGTTTTTT.

In DNA form, the CDR3 reads TGTGCCAGCAGTTACTCGATCCCTAGCAGCTCCTACGAGCAGTACTTC. Its translation: CASSYSIPSSSYEQYF. The chain is built from TRBV6-6 and TRBJ2-7, with a possible D match to TRBD2 (5 bases). Germline CDR1 MNHNY, CDR2 SVGAGI (reference sequence). V shed 0 bases and J shed 0 bases, with 12 bases lying between them. This CDR3 has 16 amino acids.

The CDR3 DNA reads TGTGCCAGTAGGCGACTAGCGGAGGCAAACATTCAGTACTTC. Translated, it gives CASRRLAEANIQYF. This chain links TRBV19 with TRBJ2-4; TRBD2 matches at 9 bases. Germline V lookup: CDR1 LNHDA, CDR2 SQIVND (reference sequence). V gave up 6 bases and J gave up 6 bases; unmatched junction bases: 6. The CDR3 runs to 14 residues.

The chain is built from TRBV9 and TRBJ2-3; TRBD1 matches 8 bases. This CDR3 region has 16 residues. J lost 3 bases, V lost 2 bases, and 8 bases had no gene match. CDR1 SGDLS and CDR2 YYNGEE come from the germline V gene. The CDR3 spells CASSVRQGAHTDTQYF. DNA of the CDR3: TGTGCCAGCAGCGTTCGCCAGGGGGCGCATACAGATACGCAGTATTTT. The full variable domain, with the rest looked up from reference TRBV9 and TRBJ2-3, is DSGVTQTPKHLITATGQRVTLRCSPRSGDLSVYWYQQSLDQGLQFLIQYYNGEERAKGNILERFSAQQFPDLHSELNLSSLELGDSALYFCASSVRQGAHTDTQYFGPGTRLTVL.